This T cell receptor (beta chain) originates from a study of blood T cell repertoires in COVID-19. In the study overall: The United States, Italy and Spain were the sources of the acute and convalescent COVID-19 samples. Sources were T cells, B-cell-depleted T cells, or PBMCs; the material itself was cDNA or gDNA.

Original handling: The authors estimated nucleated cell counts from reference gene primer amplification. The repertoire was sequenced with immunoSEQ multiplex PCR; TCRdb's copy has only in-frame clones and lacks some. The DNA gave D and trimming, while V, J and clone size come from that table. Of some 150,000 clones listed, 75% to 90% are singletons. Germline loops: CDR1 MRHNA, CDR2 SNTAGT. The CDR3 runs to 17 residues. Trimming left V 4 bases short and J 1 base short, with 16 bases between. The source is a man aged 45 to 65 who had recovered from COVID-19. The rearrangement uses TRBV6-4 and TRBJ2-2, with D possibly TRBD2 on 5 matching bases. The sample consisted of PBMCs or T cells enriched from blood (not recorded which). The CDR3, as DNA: TGTGCCAGCAGTGTGGGAAAGGGAGTAGTGAACACCGGGGAGCTGTTTTTT. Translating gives CASSVGKGVVNTGELFF.